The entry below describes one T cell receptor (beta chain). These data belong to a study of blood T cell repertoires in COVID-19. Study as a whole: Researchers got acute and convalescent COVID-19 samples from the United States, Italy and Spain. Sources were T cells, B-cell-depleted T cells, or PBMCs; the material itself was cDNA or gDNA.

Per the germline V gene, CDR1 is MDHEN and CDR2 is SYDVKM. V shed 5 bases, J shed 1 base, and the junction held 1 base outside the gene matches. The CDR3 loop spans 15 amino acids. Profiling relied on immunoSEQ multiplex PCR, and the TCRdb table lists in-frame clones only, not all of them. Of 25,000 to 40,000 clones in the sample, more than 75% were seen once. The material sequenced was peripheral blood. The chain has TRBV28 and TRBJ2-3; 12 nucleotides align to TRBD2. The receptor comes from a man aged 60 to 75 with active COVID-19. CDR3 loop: CASSRLAGGTDTQYF. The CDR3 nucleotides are TGTGCCAGCAGTCGACTAGCGGGGGGCACAGATACGCAGTATTTT. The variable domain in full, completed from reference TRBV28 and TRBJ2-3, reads DVKVTQSSRYLVKRTGEKVFLECVQDMDHENMFWYRQDPGLGLRLIYFSYDVKMKEKGDIPEGYSVSREKKERFSLILESASTNQTSMYLCASSRLAGGTDTQYFGPGTRLTVL.